A few counts support the clone carrying this TCR beta chain. What it recognizes is unknown. This specimen belongs to a study of beta chain features in type 1 diabetes. As every portion of the isolated RNA was reverse transcribed, the sequencing read expressed TCRB transcripts. Produced via immunoSEQ multiplex PCR; TCRdb's table is partial and in-frame only. The sample contains about 640,000 clones, roughly 12% of which appear only once. The study's findings and limits: Significant though moderate, a shortening of TCRB CDR3s appeared in all four CD4+ subsets of Type 1 diabetes patients.

The CDR3 covers 16 residues. Losses at the gene ends were 2 bases for V and 4 bases for J; bases not matched to a gene: 9. Per the germline V gene, CDR1 is SGDLS and CDR2 is YYNGEE. This sequence joins TRBV9 and TRBJ2-1; 7 nucleotides agree with TRBD2. Material for sequencing was naive CD4+ T cells from blood. The sequence derives from a man aged 25 to 40 with type 1 diabetes. The CDR3 spells CASSVTVASGYNEQFF. As DNA, the CDR3 is TGTGCCAGCAGCGTTACTGTGGCTAGCGGATACAATGAGCAGTTCTTC.